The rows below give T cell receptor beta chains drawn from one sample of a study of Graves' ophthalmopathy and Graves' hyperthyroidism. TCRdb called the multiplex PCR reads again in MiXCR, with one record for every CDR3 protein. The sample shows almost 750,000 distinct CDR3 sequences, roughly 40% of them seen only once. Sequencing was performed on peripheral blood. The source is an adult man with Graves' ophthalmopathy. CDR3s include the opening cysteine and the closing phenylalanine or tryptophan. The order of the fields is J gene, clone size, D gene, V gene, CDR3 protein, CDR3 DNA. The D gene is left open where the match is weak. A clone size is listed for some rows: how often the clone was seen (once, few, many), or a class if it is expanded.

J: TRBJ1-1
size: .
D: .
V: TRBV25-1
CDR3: CASSHYGNTEAFF
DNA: TGTGCCAGCAGTCATTACGGGAACACTGAAGCTTTCTTT

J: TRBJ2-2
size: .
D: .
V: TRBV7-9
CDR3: CASSLNRDTGELFF
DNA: TGTGCCAGCAGTTTAAACAGGGACACCGGGGAGCTGTTTTTT

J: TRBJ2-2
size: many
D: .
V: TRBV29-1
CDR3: CSVEVEWQGLNTGELFF
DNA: TGCAGCGTTGAAGTTGAGTGGCAGGGCTTAAACACCGGGGAGCTGTTTTTT

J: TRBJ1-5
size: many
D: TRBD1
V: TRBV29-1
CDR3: CSAGTGVGQPQHF
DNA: TGCAGCGCAGGGACAGGGGTAGGCCAGCCCCAGCATTTT

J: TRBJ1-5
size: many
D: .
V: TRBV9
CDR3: CASSVGQEDQPQHF
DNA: TGTGCCAGCAGCGTGGGGCAGGAGGATCAGCCCCAGCATTTT

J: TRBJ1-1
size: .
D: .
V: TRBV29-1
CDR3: CSYSSGTEAFF
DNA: TGCAGCTACAGCAGCGGCACTGAAGCTTTCTTT

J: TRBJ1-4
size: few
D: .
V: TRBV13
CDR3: CASSLQSRFTLNEKLFF
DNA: TGTGCCAGCAGCTTACAGAGTAGATTCACCCTAAATGAAAAACTGTTTTTT

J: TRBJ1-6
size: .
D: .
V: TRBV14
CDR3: CASSQESGDSPLHF
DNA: TGTGCCAGCAGCCAAGAATCAGGGGATTCACCCCTCCACTTT

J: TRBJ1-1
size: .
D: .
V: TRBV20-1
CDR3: CSAKAPRSTEAFF
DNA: TGCAGTGCCAAGGCCCCGAGGAGCACTGAAGCTTTCTTT

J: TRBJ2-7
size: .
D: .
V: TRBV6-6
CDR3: CASSKFHTYEQYF
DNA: TGTGCCAGCAGTAAGTTTCATACTTACGAGCAGTACTTC

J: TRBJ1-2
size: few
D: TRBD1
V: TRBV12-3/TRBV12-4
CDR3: CASSENRGGGYTF
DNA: TGTGCCAGCAGTGAAAACAGGGGGGGGGGCTACACCTTC

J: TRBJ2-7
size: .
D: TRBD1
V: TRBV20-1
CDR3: CSARSGTGDEQYF
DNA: TGCAGTGCTAGGAGCGGGACAGGGGACGAGCAGTACTTC

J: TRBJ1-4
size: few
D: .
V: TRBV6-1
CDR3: CASREGAANEKLFF
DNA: TGTGCCAGCAGAGAGGGCGCGGCTAATGAAAAACTGTTTTTT

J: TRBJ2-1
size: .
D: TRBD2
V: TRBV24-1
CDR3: CATSGTTSGRYYNEQFF
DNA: TGTGCCACCAGTGGTACAACTAGCGGGAGGTACTACAATGAGCAGTTCTTC

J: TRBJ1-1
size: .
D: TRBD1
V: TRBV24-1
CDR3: CASSEDRGGSEAFF
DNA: TGTGCCAGCAGTGAAGACAGGGGAGGCTCTGAAGCTTTCTTT

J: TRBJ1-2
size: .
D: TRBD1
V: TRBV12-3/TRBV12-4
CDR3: CASSFRGHNGYTF
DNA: TGTGCCAGCAGTTTCAGGGGGCATAATGGCTACACCTTC